Listed below are T cell receptor beta chains from one sample, sequenced in a study of PD-L1 blockade in urothelial cancer. TCRdb's table, derived via immunoSEQ multiplex PCR, lists solely in-frame clones and lacks some. Here the sample spans some 43,000 clones, approximately 80% being singletons. The specimen was PBMCs, collected around atezolizumab (anti-PD-L1) treatment. These receptors were obtained from a man between 60 and 75 years old with urothelial cancer. The CDR3 runs from the conserved cysteine through the conserved F or W. D genes are given only for firm matches. Clone size is not always given. Where it is, it says once, few, many or a class for expanded clones.

TRBJ1-5,-,-,TRBV5-6,12,CASSVQNQPQHF,TGTGCCAGCAGCGTACAAAATCAGCCCCAGCATTTT
TRBJ2-1,TRBD1,few,TRBV27,15,CASTERGQGGNEQFF,TGTGCCAGCACCGAGCGGGGACAGGGAGGCAATGAGCAGTTCTTC
TRBJ2-4,-,-,TRBV7-2,13,CASSNPTENIQYF,TGTGCCAGCAGTAATCCGACAGAGAACATTCAGTACTTC
TRBJ1-2,TRBD1,-,TRBV5-5,15,CASSAGTGLVYGYTF,TGTGCCAGCAGCGCCGGGACAGGGCTGGTCTATGGCTACACCTTC
TRBJ2-5,TRBD2,-,TRBV7-2,17,CASSLDLAGGAGETQYF,TGTGCCAGCAGCTTAGACCTAGCGGGGGGGGCCGGAGAGACCCAGTACTTC
TRBJ2-2,-,-,TRBV19,14,CASMGGRNTGELFF,TGTGCCAGTATGGGGGGGCGCAACACCGGGGAGCTGTTTTTT
TRBJ2-3,TRBD2,-,TRBV7-9,16,CASSPTMTSGPDTQYF,TGTGCCAGCAGCCCTACGATGACTAGCGGACCCGATACGCAGTATTTT
TRBJ2-7,TRBD2,few,TRBV5-4,15,CASSSKAGASYEQYF,TGTGCCAGCAGCTCCAAAGCGGGGGCTTCCTACGAGCAGTACTTC
TRBJ1-3,-,-,TRBV28,13,CASRGQGGNTIYF,TGTGCCAGCAGGGGGCAAGGGGGAAACACCATATATTTT
TRBJ2-3,TRBD2,-,TRBV29-1,13,CSVRAGATDTQYF,TGCAGCGTGCGGGCGGGAGCCACAGATACGCAGTATTTT
TRBJ2-2,TRBD1,-,TRBV30,14,CACPGQGFGGELFF,TGTGCCTGCCCCGGACAGGGTTTCGGCGGGGAGCTGTTTTTT
TRBJ2-7,-,-,TRBV28,18,CASRGTGTTGGTAYEQYF,TGTGCCAGCAGGGGGACGGGGACAACGGGGGGTACTGCCTACGAGCAGTACTTC
TRBJ1-1,-,-,TRBV7-2,15,CASSSGARGNTEAFF,TGTGCCAGCAGCTCCGGAGCACGGGGGAACACTGAAGCTTTCTTT
TRBJ2-3,TRBD1,-,TRBV2,13,CASRATGADTQYF,TGTGCCAGCAGGGCGACAGGGGCCGATACGCAGTATTTT
TRBJ2-2,-,once,TRBV28,15,CASSLPTLNPGELFF,TGTGCCAGCAGTTTGCCGACACTTAATCCCGGGGAGCTGTTTTTT
TRBJ2-5,-,-,TRBV10-3,17,CAIRGAPGTDVQETQYF,TGTGCCATCAGGGGGGCCCCCGGGACGGATGTTCAAGAGACCCAGTACTTC
TRBJ2-5,-,-,TRBV6-1,15,CASSSNPNRQETQYF,TGTGCCAGCAGCTCCAACCCGAACAGGCAAGAGACCCAGTACTTC
TRBJ1-5,TRBD1,-,TRBV19,15,CASSIGTANNQPQHF,TGTGCCAGTAGTATCGGGACAGCTAACAATCAGCCCCAGCATTTT
TRBJ2-4,TRBD1,-,TRBV10-3,14,CAISEGDRGFFQYF,TGTGCCATCAGTGAAGGGGACAGGGGATTCTTTCAGTACTTC
TRBJ2-7,TRBD2,few,TRBV11-2,13,CASSRPGGQEQYF,TGTGCCAGCAGCCGCCCGGGAGGTCAGGAGCAGTACTTC
TRBJ2-1,-,-,TRBV27,15,CASARAGPPYNEQFF,TGTGCCAGCGCCAGGGCGGGGCCCCCTTACAATGAGCAGTTCTTC
TRBJ1-1,-,-,TRBV5-5,13,CASSFRQATEAFF,TGTGCCAGCAGCTTTAGACAGGCCACTGAAGCTTTCTTT
TRBJ1-1,-,-,TRBV6-6,14,CASSYLQGNTEAFF,TGTGCCAGCAGTTACCTCCAGGGGAACACTGAAGCTTTCTTT
TRBJ1-2,TRBD1,-,TRBV27,14,CASSFGQGSYGYTF,TGTGCCAGCAGCTTCGGACAGGGATCGTATGGCTACACCTTC
TRBJ1-1,TRBD1,-,TRBV19,14,CASSIRGLDTEAFF,TGTGCCAGTAGTATAAGGGGGCTCGACACTGAAGCTTTCTTT
TRBJ1-1,-,-,TRBV29-1,14,CSVEGHEAATEAFF,TGCAGCGTTGAAGGCCATGAGGCGGCTACTGAAGCTTTCTTT
TRBJ1-5,-,-,TRBV6-5,15,CASRPGGSGNQPQHF,TGTGCCAGCAGGCCGGGGGGGAGTGGCAATCAGCCCCAGCATTTT
TRBJ1-2,-,few,TRBV7-2,12,CASSLDEYGYTF,TGTGCCAGCAGCTTAGACGAGTATGGCTACACCTTC
TRBJ2-3,TRBD2,-,TRBV4-1,16,CASSQVYGGSTDTQYF,TGCGCCAGCAGCCAAGTATACGGGGGGAGCACAGATACGCAGTATTTT
TRBJ2-7,TRBD1,-,TRBV18,17,CASSPGDRDGKIYEQYF,TGTGCCAGCTCACCTGGCGACAGGGATGGTAAAATCTACGAGCAGTACTTC
TRBJ2-5,-,-,TRBV6-5,14,CATCPRPAQETQYF,TGTGCCACCTGTCCGAGGCCAGCCCAAGAGACCCAGTACTTC
TRBJ2-5,-,-,TRBV28,14,CASSRGTEKETQYF,TGTGCCAGCAGCCGCGGGACAGAGAAAGAGACCCAGTACTTC
TRBJ1-1,-,-,TRBV10-2,15,CASSEWADLNTEAFF,TGCGCCAGCAGTGAGTGGGCAGACCTGAACACTGAAGCTTTCTTT
TRBJ1-5,-,-,TRBV6-1,13,CASSRPAVQPQHF,TGTGCCAGCAGTCGGCCTGCGGTTCAGCCCCAGCATTTT
TRBJ1-2,-,few,TRBV19,18,CASREWGAPGGDNYGYTF,TGTGCCTCAAGGGAATGGGGAGCCCCTGGAGGGGATAACTATGGCTACACCTTC